This entry lists 19 T cell receptor beta chains sequenced from one sample in a study of cytomegalovirus exposure and HLA in healthy donors. The PCR made use of 60 Vbeta and 13 Jbeta primers. The method was immunoSEQ multiplex PCR; TCRdb's version includes in-frame clones alone and lacks a portion of them. The table has nearly 200,000 clones, roughly four fifths seen once. Sequencing was carried out using PBMCs. The receptor set was obtained from a woman between 50 and 59 years old in good health and CMV-seropositive.

The rearrangement uses TRBV7-8 and TRBJ2-7, with TRBD1 identical over 11 bases. CDR3 length: 18 amino acids. In germline, CDR1 is SGHVS, CDR2 FQNEAQ. Trimming took 2 bases from V and 3 from J; bases not matched to a gene: 12. The CDR3 region is CASSLNPQADRGLYEQYF. The CDR3 DNA follows: TGTGCCAGCAGCTTAAACCCCCAAGCGGACAGGGGGCTCTACGAGCAGTACTTC.

This rearrangement joins TRBV6-5 to TRBJ2-1; D call uncertain. Germline CDR1 is MNHEY and CDR2 is SVGAGI. V lost 0 bases and J 8 bases, leaving 8 bases between the germline ends. The CDR3 covers 13 residues. CDR3 sequence reads: CASSYSRLHEQFF. The DNA for the CDR3 is TGTGCCAGCAGTTACTCGAGGTTACATGAGCAGTTCTTC.

For this clone: The junction departs from germline at one end; a sequencing error may be responsible. The sample carries other DNA sequences with the same CDR3. The rearrangement joins TRBV6-1 to TRBJ1-2; D is possibly TRBD1 (5 bases). This CDR3 comprises 12 residues. CDR1 and CDR2 (germline): MNHNS, SASEGT. CDR3 coding DNA: TGTGCCAGCAGCCTACAGGACTATGGCTATACCTTC. This codes for CASSLQDYGYTF.

V gene TRBV18 combines with J gene TRBJ2-2; 11 positions match TRBD1. Per the germline V gene, CDR1 is KGHSH and CDR2 is LQKENI. The CDR3 sequence is 16 residues long. V shed 2 bases and J 4 bases; nucleotides not matched to a gene: 3. The CDR3 region is CASSPSGTGGTGELFF. As DNA, the CDR3 is TGTGCCAGCTCACCATCCGGGACAGGGGGCACCGGGGAGCTGTTTTTT.

The genes are TRBV5-4 and TRBJ2-1, with D perhaps TRBD2 (5 bases). This CDR3 is built from 17 residues. Between the trimmed V and J ends, which lost 3 bases and 0 bases, there was a span of 16 bases. Per the germline V gene, CDR1 is SGHNT and CDR2 is YYREEE (reference sequence). CDR3 coding DNA: TGTGCCAGCAGCTCCTACGGCGGGTCGAGCTCCTACAATGAGCAGTTCTTC. Translated, it gives CASSSYGGSSSYNEQFF.

This chain uses TRBV2 with TRBJ2-1, with TRBD1 matching over 7 bases. Germline loops: CDR1 SNHLY, CDR2 FYNNEI. The V and J ends lost 7 bases and 4 bases, in that order; junction bases with no gene match: 7. This CDR3 has 14 amino acids. CDR3 in amino acids: CASKSSGQYNEQFF. The CDR3 DNA follows: TGTGCCAGCAAATCCTCGGGACAGTACAATGAGCAGTTCTTC.

The rearrangement links TRBV15 to TRBJ2-5; 9 bases agree with TRBD2. The V segment lost 1 base and the J segment 7 bases; nucleotides outside the gene matches: 7. This CDR3 has 15 residues. The germline V gene has CDR1 LNHNV and CDR2 YYDKDF (reference sequence). The CDR3 DNA reads TGTGCCACCAGCAGAGGCCAGCGGGAGGCCATGACCCAGTACTTC. Its translation is CATSRGQREAMTQYF.

The chain carries TRBV30 and TRBJ2-7, with a possible D match to TRBD1 (6 bases). Trimming cost V 0 bases and J 7 bases, with 13 bases left between them. The CDR3 has 13 residues. CDR1 and CDR2 from the germline V gene are GTSNPN and SVGIG (reference sequence). DNA for the CDR3: TGTGCCTGGAGTGTACAGGGCTCGGGAGAGCAGTACTTC. Amino acids: CAWSVQGSGEQYF.

The chain couples TRBV28 to TRBJ1-2; D uncertain. Germline V gives CDR1 MDHEN, CDR2 SYDVKM. V was shortened by 3 bases and J by 5 bases, with 7 bases between the two germline ends. The CDR3 loop spans 12 amino acids. The CDR3 DNA reads TGTGCCAGCAGTTTTCGGGGATATGGCTACACCTTC. Its translation: CASSFRGYGYTF.

The J gene is TRBJ2-1, the V gene TRBV5-1; D might be TRBD2 (5 bases). Germline V gene sequence: CDR1 SGHRS, CDR2 YFSETQ. The CDR3 length is 16 residues. V lost 3 bases and J lost 0, with 13 bases in between. CDR3 sequence: CASSYLGGSSYNEQFF. CDR3 DNA sequence: TGCGCCAGCAGCTACCTAGGAGGTAGCTCCTACAATGAGCAGTTCTTC. Using reference TRBV5-1 and TRBJ2-1 for the parts outside the CDR3, the full variable domain is KAGVTQTPRYLIKTRGQQVTLSCSPISGHRSVSWYQQTPGQGLQFLFEYFSETQRNKGNFPGRFSGRQFSNSRSEMNVSTLELGDSALYLCASSYLGGSSYNEQFFGPGTRLTVL.

J is TRBJ2-7 and V is TRBV19, with a possible D match to TRBD1 (5 bases). Trimming pared 5 bases from V and 6 bases from J, leaving 8 bases between. The germline CDR1 and CDR2 sequences are LNHDA and SQIVND (reference sequence). The length of the CDR3 is 11 residues. CDR3 sequence (DNA): TGTGCCAGTAGTGGGGCAGCCGAGCAGTACTTC. Amino acids: CASSGAAEQYF.

The chain has TRBV5-4 and TRBJ2-5; D possibly corresponds to TRBD2 (6 bases). The CDR3 consists of 15 residues. Trimming left V 4 bases short and J 5 bases short, with 18 bases between. The V gene's germline CDR1 is SGHNT and CDR2 YYREEE (reference sequence). CDR3 bases: TGTGCCAGCAGCCCGTGGAGGGAGGTAGGCGAGACCCAGTACTTC. It yields the protein CASSPWREVGETQYF.

This chain connects TRBV5-6 to TRBJ1-2; 9 bases agree with TRBD1. This CDR3 comprises 14 residues. CDR1 and CDR2 (germline): SGHDT, YYEEEE. The J segment lost 5 bases and the V segment lost 2 bases, leaving 4 bases of the junction unmatched. The CDR3, as DNA: TGTGCCAGCAGCTTACAGGGGGCAGGGTATGGCTACACCTTC. It yields the protein CASSLQGAGYGYTF.

The V call is TRBV28, the J call TRBJ2-7, with a tentative D call TRBD1 (6 bases). There are 14 residues in the CDR3. The germline V gene has CDR1 MDHEN and CDR2 SYDVKM. V was trimmed by 6 bases and J by 1 base, leaving 13 bases between them. CDR3 region: CASRGQTLSYEQYF. CDR3 DNA: TGTGCCAGCAGGGGACAAACCCTTTCCTACGAGCAGTACTTC.

V usage is TRBV7-9 and J usage is TRBJ2-1, with D maybe TRBD2 (6 bases). Trimming removed 3 bases at V and 4 bases at J, with 13 bases between. The CDR3 runs 15 residues. Germline V gives CDR1 SEHNR, CDR2 FQNEAQ (reference sequence). The CDR3: CASSFGGEHYNEQFF. The DNA for the CDR3 is TGTGCCAGCAGCTTCGGCGGGGAACATTACAATGAGCAGTTCTTC.

The CDR3 coding sequence is TGTGCCAGCAGGGCCGCAGGGCCATACAATGAGCAGTTCTTC. Protein sequence: CASRAAGPYNEQFF. The V gene is TRBV2, the J gene TRBJ2-1; a weak D match, TRBD1 (5 bases). This CDR3 comprises 14 residues. Germline loops: CDR1 SNHLY, CDR2 FYNNEI. The V end was cut by 6 bases, the J end by 4 bases, with 13 bases between.

The chain carries TRBV5-5 and TRBJ2-3; TRBD2 aligns across 7 bases. Germline V gene data show CDR1 as SGHKS and CDR2 as YYEKEE (reference sequence). Trimming cost V 6 bases and J 1 base; bases outside gene matches: 17. The CDR3 runs to 18 residues. The CDR3 protein is CASTTMRGGDYGTDTQYF. The CDR3 nucleotides read TGTGCCAGCACCACCATGAGGGGCGGGGACTACGGCACAGATACGCAGTATTTT.

The chain couples TRBV7-6 to TRBJ2-5; weak D call: TRBD2 (5 bases). The J call is uncertain, as TRBJ2-7 better fits the DNA end. Looked up from germline, CDR1 is SGHVS and CDR2 is FNYEAQ. CDR3 size: 14 residues. The chain's CDR3 is CASSPGAGRDEQYF. CDR3 in DNA: TGTGCCAGCAGCCCAGGTGCCGGGCGGGACGAGCAGTACTTC.

This clone was recorded only once. Here the CDR3 reads CASNNLGDNEQFF. Here the CDR3 DNA reads TGTGCCAGCAACAACCTAGGAGACAATGAGCAGTTCTTC. This rearrangement joins TRBV6-5 to TRBJ2-1, with D hard to call. The V gene's germline CDR1 is MNHEY and CDR2 SVGAGI. With 7 bases removed from V and 5 bases from J, the gap between germline ends came to 12 bases. This CDR3 region has 13 residues.